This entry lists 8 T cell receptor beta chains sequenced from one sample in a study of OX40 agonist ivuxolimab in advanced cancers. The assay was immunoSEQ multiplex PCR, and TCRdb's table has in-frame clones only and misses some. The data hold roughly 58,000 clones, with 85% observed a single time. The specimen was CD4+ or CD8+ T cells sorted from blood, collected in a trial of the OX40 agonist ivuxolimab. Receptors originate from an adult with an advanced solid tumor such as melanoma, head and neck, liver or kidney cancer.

The CDR3 here is CASSLAGQASSYEQYF. In nucleotides, the CDR3 is TGTGCCAGCAGCCTAGCGGGACAGGCCAGCTCCTACGAGCAGTACTTC. The chain couples TRBV11-2 to TRBJ2-7; the D gene is possibly TRBD2 (9 bases). CDR1 and CDR2 from the germline V gene are SGHAT and FQNNGV. V lost 5 bases to trimming and J lost 0 bases, with 17 bases between them. This CDR3 has 16 amino acids. Supplemented by reference TRBV11-2 and TRBJ2-7, the full variable domain reads EAGVAQSPRYKIIEKRQSVAFWCNPISGHATLYWYQQILGQGPKLLIQFQNNGVVDDSQLPKDRFSAERLKGVDSTLKIQPAKLEDSAVYLCASSLAGQASSYEQYFGPGTRLTVT.

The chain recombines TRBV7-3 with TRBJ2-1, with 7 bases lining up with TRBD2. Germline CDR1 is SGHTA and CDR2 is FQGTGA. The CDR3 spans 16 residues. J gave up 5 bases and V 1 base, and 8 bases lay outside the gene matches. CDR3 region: CASSLKSSGSHNEQFF. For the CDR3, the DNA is TGTGCCAGCAGCTTAAAAAGTAGCGGGTCCCACAATGAGCAGTTCTTC.

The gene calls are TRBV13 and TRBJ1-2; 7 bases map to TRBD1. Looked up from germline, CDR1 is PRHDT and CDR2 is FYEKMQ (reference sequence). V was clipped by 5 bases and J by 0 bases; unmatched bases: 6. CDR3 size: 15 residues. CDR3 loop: CASSPATGANYGYTF. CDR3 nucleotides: TGTGCCAGCAGCCCAGCCACAGGGGCTAACTATGGCTACACCTTC.

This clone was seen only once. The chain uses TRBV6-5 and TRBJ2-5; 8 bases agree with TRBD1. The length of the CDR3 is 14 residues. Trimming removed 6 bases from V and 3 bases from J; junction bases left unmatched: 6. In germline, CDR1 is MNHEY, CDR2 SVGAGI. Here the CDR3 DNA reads TGTGCCAGCAGCGGACAGGGATGGGAAGAGACCCAGTACTTC. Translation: CASSGQGWEETQYF.

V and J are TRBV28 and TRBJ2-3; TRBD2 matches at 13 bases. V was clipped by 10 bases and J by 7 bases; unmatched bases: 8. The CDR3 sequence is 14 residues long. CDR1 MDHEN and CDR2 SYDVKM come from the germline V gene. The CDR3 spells CAIRTSGRSNTQYF. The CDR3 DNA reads TGTGCCATCCGGACTAGCGGGAGATCAAATACGCAGTATTTT.

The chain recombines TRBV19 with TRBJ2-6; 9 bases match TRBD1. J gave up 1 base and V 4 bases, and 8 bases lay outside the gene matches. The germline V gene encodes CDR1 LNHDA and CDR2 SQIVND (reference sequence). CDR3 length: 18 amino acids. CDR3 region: CASSKGQGKGSGANVLTF. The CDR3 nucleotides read TGTGCCAGTAGTAAGGGACAGGGAAAGGGGTCTGGGGCCAACGTCCTGACTTTC.

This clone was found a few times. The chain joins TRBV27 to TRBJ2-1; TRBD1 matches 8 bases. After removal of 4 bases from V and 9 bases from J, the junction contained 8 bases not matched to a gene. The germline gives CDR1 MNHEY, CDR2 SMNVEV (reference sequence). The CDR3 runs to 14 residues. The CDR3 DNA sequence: TGTGCCAGCAGTTCGACAGGGGAGACGGCTGAGCAGTTCTTC. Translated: CASSSTGETAEQFF.

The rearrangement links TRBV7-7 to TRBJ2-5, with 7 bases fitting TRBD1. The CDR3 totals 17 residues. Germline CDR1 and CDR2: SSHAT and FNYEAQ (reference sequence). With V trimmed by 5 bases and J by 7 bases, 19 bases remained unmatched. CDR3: CASSPRGGASPPGTQYF. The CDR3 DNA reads TGTGCCAGCAGCCCACGAGGGGGCGCTTCCCCCCCAGGGACCCAGTACTTC.